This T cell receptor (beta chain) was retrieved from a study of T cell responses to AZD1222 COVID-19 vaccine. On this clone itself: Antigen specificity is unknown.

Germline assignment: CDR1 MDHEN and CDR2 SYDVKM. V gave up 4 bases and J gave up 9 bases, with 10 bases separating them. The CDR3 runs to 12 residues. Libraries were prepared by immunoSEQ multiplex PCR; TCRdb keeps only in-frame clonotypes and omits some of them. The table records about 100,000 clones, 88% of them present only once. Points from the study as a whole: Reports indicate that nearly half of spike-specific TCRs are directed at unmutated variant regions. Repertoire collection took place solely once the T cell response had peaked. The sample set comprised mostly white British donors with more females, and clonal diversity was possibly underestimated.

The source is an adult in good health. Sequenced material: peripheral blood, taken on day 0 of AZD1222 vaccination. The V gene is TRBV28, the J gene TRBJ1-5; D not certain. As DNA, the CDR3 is TGTGCCAGCAGTTCTGGGCCGGTGCCCCAGCATTTT. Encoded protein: CASSSGPVPQHF.